This T cell receptor beta chain stems from a study of T cells after yellow fever vaccination. V lost 4 bases to trimming and J lost 7 bases, with 11 bases between them. The germline V gene has CDR1 SGHDT and CDR2 YYEEEE. This CDR3 comprises 13 residues. TCRdb re-called the 5' RACE reads with MiXCR, one entry per CDR3 protein. The data contain around 180,000 distinct CDR3 sequences, 5.5% to 7.5% of them singletons. At least ten counts were recorded for this clonotype. The chain links TRBV5-6 to TRBJ1-4; no reliable D call. The receptor was isolated from a young man who received the YFV17D yellow fever vaccine. Here the sequenced sample was CD4+ T cells sorted from PBMCs, taken on the day of the first yellow fever vaccination. DNA of the CDR3: TGTGCCAGCAGCCGATCGGGGAGTGAAAAACTGTTTTTT. It is translated as CASSRSGSEKLFF.